These 6 T cell receptor beta chains originate from one sample sequenced in a study of regulatory T cells in long-lasting Graves disease. Libraries of TCR beta came from iRepertoire HTBI primers plus Arm-PCR of CDR3 regions. TCRdb processed the multiplex PCR reads anew with MiXCR; each CDR3 protein has one entry. The profile shows 400,000 to 500,000 distinct CDR3 sequences, under 25% of them singletons. Time point here: persistent/refractory GD, antithyroid drugs over 5 years with positive TRAb. Construction of the TCR library relied on RNA isolated from PBMCs. The sequences come from peripheral blood mononuclear cells (PBMCs), collected when the disease was refractory, from a patient treated with antithyroid drugs. Receptor source: a female donor with Graves disease.

This clonotype was seen only a few times. This chain links TRBV25-1 with TRBJ2-7; 10 nucleotides align to TRBD1. This CDR3 is built from 15 residues. The J segment lost 2 bases and the V segment lost 1 base, leaving 2 bases of the junction unmatched. CDR1 and CDR2 from the germline V gene are MGHDK and SYGVNS. CDR3 nucleotides: TGTGCCAGCAGTGAATTTGGGACAGGGGCCTACGAGCAGTACTTC. It codes for CASSEFGTGAYEQYF.

The V gene is TRBV3-1, the J gene TRBJ2-7, with D perhaps TRBD2 (5 bases). Germline V CDR1 and CDR2: LGHDT, YNNKEL (reference sequence). Trimming shortened V by 2 bases and J by 0 bases, and 11 bases separated the two germline ends. This CDR3 has 15 residues. The CDR3 DNA is TGTGCCAGCAGCCAACCTAGCCTAAGCTCCTACGAGCAGTACTTC. Translation: CASSQPSLSSYEQYF.

This clonotype came up many times. The chain carries TRBV29-1 and TRBJ1-1; no clear D gene. CDR1 and CDR2 (germline): SQVTM, ANQGSEA. With 4 bases removed from V and 0 bases from J, the gap between germline ends came to 9 bases. The CDR3 is 13 amino acids. The CDR3: CSVARLVNTEAFF. DNA of the CDR3: TGCAGCGTTGCTCGGCTCGTGAACACTGAAGCTTTCTTT.

Worth noting for this clonotype: This sequence may be a read error, since a much larger clone differs from it by one base. The chain has TRBV19 and TRBJ2-7; TRBD2 aligns across 13 bases. The CDR3 consists of 17 residues. CDR1 and CDR2 (germline): LNHDA, SQIVND (reference sequence). CDR3 sequence: CASSIYWRTSGSHERYF. CDR3 sequence (DNA): TGTGCCAGTAGTATCTATTGGAGGACTAGCGGGAGCCACGAGCGGTACTTC.

This clonotype was seen ten or more times. This rearrangement joins TRBV2 to TRBJ2-7, with 11 bases matching TRBD2. Germline V gives CDR1 SNHLY, CDR2 FYNNEI. With 4 bases clipped from V and 4 bases from J, the junction kept 6 bases outside the gene matches. This CDR3 has 15 residues. CDR3 residues: CASSVAGGLGYEQYF. The DNA for the CDR3 is TGTGCCAGCAGTGTAGCGGGAGGGCTTGGTTACGAGCAGTACTTC.

This clonotype was detected only a few times. The chain is built from TRBV6-1 and TRBJ1-3; D gene unclear. V gave up 3 bases and J gave up 4 bases, with 13 bases separating them. Germline V gene data show CDR1 as MNHNS and CDR2 as SASEGT. The CDR3 spans 15 residues. CDR3 bases: TGTGCCAGCAGTGACCCTCGGGCGCGGGGAAACACCATATATTTT. Translation: CASSDPRARGNTIYF.